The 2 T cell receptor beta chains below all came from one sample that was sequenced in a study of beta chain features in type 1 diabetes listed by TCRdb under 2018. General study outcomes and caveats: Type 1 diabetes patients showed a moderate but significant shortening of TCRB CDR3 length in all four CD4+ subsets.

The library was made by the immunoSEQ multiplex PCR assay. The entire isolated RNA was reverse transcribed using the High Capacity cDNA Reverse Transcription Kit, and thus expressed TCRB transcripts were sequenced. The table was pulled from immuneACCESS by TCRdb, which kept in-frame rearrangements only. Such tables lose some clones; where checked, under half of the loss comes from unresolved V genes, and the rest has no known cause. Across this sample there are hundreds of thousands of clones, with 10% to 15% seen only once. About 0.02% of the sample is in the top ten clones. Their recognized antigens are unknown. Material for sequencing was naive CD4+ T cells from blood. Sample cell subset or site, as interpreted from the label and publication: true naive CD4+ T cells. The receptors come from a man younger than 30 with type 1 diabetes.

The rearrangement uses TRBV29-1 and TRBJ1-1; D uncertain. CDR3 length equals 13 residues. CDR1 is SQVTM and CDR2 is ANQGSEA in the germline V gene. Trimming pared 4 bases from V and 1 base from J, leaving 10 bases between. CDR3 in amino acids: CSVARTENTEAFF. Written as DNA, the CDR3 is TGCAGCGTTGCTAGGACGGAGAACACTGAAGCTTTCTTT. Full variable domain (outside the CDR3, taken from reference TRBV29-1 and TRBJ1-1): SAVISQKPSRDICQRGTSLTIQCQVDSQVTMMFWYRQQPGQSLTLIATANQGSEATYESGFVIDKFPISRPNLTFSTLTVSNMSPEDSSIYLCSVARTENTEAFFGQGTRLTVV.

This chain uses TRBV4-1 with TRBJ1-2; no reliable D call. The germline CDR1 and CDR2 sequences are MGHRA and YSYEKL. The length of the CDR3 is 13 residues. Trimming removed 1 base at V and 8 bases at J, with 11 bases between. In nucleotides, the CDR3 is TGCGCCAGCAGCCAAGGAGAGGGTATGGGCTACACCTTC. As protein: CASSQGEGMGYTF.